One sample yielded the 28 T cell receptor beta chains listed below, sequenced in a study of blood T cell repertoires in COVID-19 (dated by TCRdb to 2020 to 2022). The method was the immunoSEQ multiplex PCR assay. TCRdb carries this immuneACCESS record with in-frame sequences only. Its versions omit some clonotypes, under half of them owing to an unresolved V gene in the studies checked, with the rest unexplained. This sample is represented by some 120,000 clones; about four fifths of them were singletons. The top ten hold more than 35% of the sample. The source material was peripheral blood. These receptors were obtained from a man aged 35 to 55 with active or convalescent COVID-19.

This rearrangement joins TRBV19 to TRBJ1-5, with 12 bases that match TRBD1. The junction had 6 bases not matched to a gene; V was cut back by 7 bases and J by 5 bases. Germline CDR1 and CDR2: LNHDA and SQIVND (reference sequence). CDR3 size: 15 residues. The CDR3 reads CASTPGTGGYQPQHF. In DNA, the CDR3 is TGTGCCAGTACCCCCGGGACAGGGGGCTATCAGCCCCAGCATTTT.

V is TRBV29-1 and J is TRBJ2-7, with D perhaps TRBD2 (5 bases). Germline loops: CDR1 SQVTM, CDR2 ANQGSEA. The V and J ends lost 6 bases and 3 bases respectively, with 18 bases between them. The CDR3 has 14 amino acids. CDR3 DNA: TGCAGCGTAGCAGGACCCCTCGGGAACTACGAGCAGTACTTC. Translation: CSVAGPLGNYEQYF.

This clone was recorded only once. The gene calls are TRBV5-5 and TRBJ2-2; 7 bases fit TRBD2. The V gene's germline CDR1 is SGHKS and CDR2 YYEKEE (reference sequence). With 4 bases clipped from V and 3 bases from J, the junction kept 6 bases outside the gene matches. CDR3 length equals 15 residues. CDR3 nucleotide sequence: TGTGCCAGCAGCCGAGCCCGGGGGGACACCGGGGAGCTGTTTTTT. It encodes CASSRARGDTGELFF.

V gene TRBV30 combines with J gene TRBJ1-2; the match to TRBD1 covers 9 bases. With 2 bases clipped from V and 5 bases from J, the junction kept 9 bases outside the gene matches. From germline, CDR1 is GTSNPN and CDR2 SVGIG (reference sequence). CDR3 length: 15 amino acids. CDR3 protein: CAWSTPWDRAYGYTF. CDR3 bases: TGTGCCTGGAGTACCCCCTGGGACAGGGCTTATGGCTACACCTTC.

The V and J genes are TRBV14 and TRBJ2-5; perhaps TRBD2 as D (5 bases). CDR1 SGHDN and CDR2 FVKESK come from the germline V gene. V shed 5 bases and J shed 7 bases, with 11 bases lying between them. This CDR3 is 12 amino acids long. CDR3 loop: CASSAIEGTQYF. The CDR3 DNA reads as TGTGCCAGCAGCGCGATAGAGGGGACCCAGTACTTC.

The V call is TRBV28, the J call TRBJ2-7; TRBD1 might be the D (6 bases). Germline V gene lookup returns CDR1 MDHEN and CDR2 SYDVKM. V gave up 7 bases and J gave up 4 bases, with 14 bases separating them. There are 13 residues in the CDR3. The CDR3 loop reads CASIRAGAYEQYF. CDR3 DNA: TGTGCCAGCATCAGGGCAGGGGCATACGAGCAGTACTTC.

The V and J genes are TRBV19 and TRBJ1-6, with TRBD1 as a possible D gene (6 bases). CDR1 and CDR2 from the germline V gene are LNHDA and SQIVND (reference sequence). V lost 10 bases and J lost 2, with 12 bases in between. CDR3 size: 14 residues. CDR3 region: CATRDTTYNSPLHF. As DNA, the CDR3 is TGTGCCACAAGGGACACAACCTATAATTCACCCCTCCACTTT.

This chain links TRBV9 with TRBJ2-1; D possibly corresponds to TRBD2 (6 bases). The CDR3 consists of 15 residues. Trimming cost V 2 bases and J 0 bases, with 9 bases left between them. Per the germline V gene, CDR1 is SGDLS and CDR2 is YYNGEE. DNA for the CDR3: TGTGCCAGCAGCGTGGGGGGTTACTCCTACAATGAGCAGTTCTTC. Its translation is CASSVGGYSYNEQFF.

The chain is built from TRBV11-3 and TRBJ1-2; possibly TRBD1 for D (6 bases). Germline CDR1 reads SGHNT; CDR2 reads YENEEA. This CDR3 is 13 amino acids long. Trimming stripped 5 bases from V and 3 bases from J, with 10 bases between. The CDR3 bases are TGTGCCAGCAGCCCACAGGGTGACTATGGCTACACCTTC. This translates into CASSPQGDYGYTF.

This clone was picked up one time. The chain joins TRBV6-5 to TRBJ2-7, with 7 bases identical to TRBD2. The CDR3 runs to 12 residues. Germline CDR1 MNHEY, CDR2 SVGAGI. V lost 8 bases and J lost 0; bases outside the gene matches: 1. The DNA of the CDR3 is TGTGCCAGCGGCGGGAGCTCCTACGAGCAGTACTTC. Its protein is CASGGSSYEQYF.

The chain links TRBV30 to TRBJ1-1; D perhaps matches TRBD1 (5 bases). Germline V gene data show CDR1 as GTSNPN and CDR2 as SVGIG (reference sequence). The V end was cut by 2 bases, the J end by 4 bases, with 14 bases between. CDR3 length: 14 amino acids. The CDR3 reads CAWSPGGGITEAFF. DNA of the CDR3: TGTGCCTGGAGTCCCGGTGGGGGGATCACTGAAGCTTTCTTT.

This rearrangement joins TRBV6-5 to TRBJ1-1; tentatively, D is TRBD1 (6 bases). This CDR3 has 14 residues. V was clipped by 0 bases and J by 10 bases, with 15 bases between them. CDR1 MNHEY and CDR2 SVGAGI come from the germline V gene. The DNA of the CDR3 is TGTGCCAGCAGTTACTCAAACTACAGGGATACAGCTTTCTTT. It translates to CASSYSNYRDTAFF.

The chain combines TRBV2 with TRBJ2-7; tentative D call: TRBD2 (6 bases). With 3 bases removed from V and 4 bases from J, the gap between germline ends came to 13 bases. This CDR3 spans 14 amino acids. Germline lookup yields CDR1 SNHLY and CDR2 FYNNEI. The CDR3 protein is CASSELLAMYEQYF. CDR3 nucleotide sequence: TGTGCCAGCAGTGAGCTGCTAGCGATGTACGAGCAGTACTTC.

This clone was observed a handful of times. This chain uses TRBV10-1 with TRBJ1-6, with no clear D. The length of the CDR3 is 13 residues. The germline CDR1 and CDR2 sequences are WNHNN and SYGVQD (reference sequence). V lost 4 bases and J lost 7, with 8 bases in between. The CDR3 nucleotides are TGCGCCAGCAGTGCCTCAGCGAATTCACCCCTCCACTTT. Its translation is CASSASANSPLHF.

The V call is TRBV28, the J call TRBJ1-1; no firm D call. The CDR3 is 14 residues long. The germline CDR1 and CDR2 sequences are MDHEN and SYDVKM. V was shortened by 2 bases and J by 1 base, with 8 bases between the two germline ends. The CDR3 spells CASSLGQQNTEAFF. In nucleotides, the CDR3 is TGTGCCAGCAGTTTAGGGCAGCAGAACACTGAAGCTTTCTTT.

This clone appeared once. This sequence joins TRBV19 and TRBJ1-3; possibly TRBD1 for D (5 bases). The CDR3 covers 13 residues. Germline-derived CDR1 and CDR2 are LNHDA and SQIVND (reference sequence). V dropped 10 bases and J dropped 0 bases, with 10 bases sitting between them. The CDR3 nucleotides are TGTGCCACCGGGAGGGGCTCTGGAAACACCATATATTTT. This encodes CATGRGSGNTIYF.

This clone was found once. The chain uses TRBV12-3 or TRBV12-4 and TRBJ1-2; D gene ambiguous. The CDR3 totals 11 residues. Trimming took off 8 bases at V and 6 bases at J, with 10 bases between the two ends. CDR3 residues: CASGRTDGYTF. The CDR3 DNA reads as TGTGCCAGCGGGAGGACGGATGGCTACACCTTC.

The chain is built from TRBV7-3 and TRBJ2-3; perhaps TRBD1 as D (6 bases). The CDR3 length is 14 residues. Between the trimmed V and J ends, which lost 5 bases and 2 bases, there was a span of 11 bases. Germline loops: CDR1 SGHTA, CDR2 FQGTGA. The DNA for the CDR3 is TGTGCCAGCAGCGAAGGGGGTAACACAGATACGCAGTATTTT. This gives the protein CASSEGGNTDTQYF.

This sequence joins TRBV24-1 and TRBJ2-1, with 10 nucleotides matching TRBD1. This CDR3 has 18 residues. CDR1 and CDR2 (germline): KGHDR, SFDVKD. The ends lost 2 bases at V and 2 bases at J; junction bases unmatched: 8. CDR3 coding DNA: TGTGCCACCAGTGATTCGGGACCGGGACAGGGGACCTACAATGAGCAGTTCTTC. Its protein is CATSDSGPGQGTYNEQFF.

The J gene is TRBJ2-3, the V gene TRBV11-2; 8 bases align to TRBD2. CDR3 length: 15 amino acids. The germline CDR1 and CDR2 sequences are SGHAT and FQNNGV. V lost 1 base, J lost 2 bases, and 2 bases stayed unmatched. The CDR3 DNA reads as TGTGCCAGCAGCTTAGCCGGGAGGGCCACAGATACGCAGTATTTT. Translated, it gives CASSLAGRATDTQYF. Variable domain in full (rest from reference TRBV11-2 and TRBJ2-3): EAGVAQSPRYKIIEKRQSVAFWCNPISGHATLYWYQQILGQGPKLLIQFQNNGVVDDSQLPKDRFSAERLKGVDSTLKIQPAKLEDSAVYLCASSLAGRATDTQYFGPGTRLTVL.

The chain combines TRBV19 with TRBJ2-2; 9 positions match TRBD1. The J segment lost 6 bases and the V segment lost 7 bases, leaving 9 bases of the junction unmatched. The CDR3 is 15 residues long. Germline-derived CDR1 and CDR2 are LNHDA and SQIVND (reference sequence). CDR3 nucleotide sequence: TGTGCCAGTACCCCCTGGGGACAGGGACCCGGGGAGCTGTTTTTT. This codes for CASTPWGQGPGELFF.

The chain carries TRBV19 and TRBJ2-7; D is unclear. The ends were cut back, 1 base at V and 0 bases at J, with 10 bases in the middle. Germline-derived CDR1 and CDR2 are LNHDA and SQIVND (reference sequence). This CDR3 is 15 amino acids long. CDR3 residues: CASSIGLASSYEQYF. CDR3 nucleotides: TGTGCCAGTAGTATAGGCCTGGCCTCCTCCTACGAGCAGTACTTC. The full variable domain, rest sourced from reference TRBV19 and TRBJ2-7, is DGGITQSPKYLFRKEGQNVTLSCEQNLNHDAMYWYRQDPGQGLRLIYYSQIVNDFQKGDIAEGYSVSREKKESFPLTVTSAQKNPTAFYLCASSIGLASSYEQYFGPGTRLTVT.

This chain uses TRBV18 with TRBJ1-4, with D maybe TRBD1 (5 bases). The CDR3 runs to 15 residues. V lost 3 bases and J 4 bases, leaving 12 bases between the germline ends. Germline V gene sequence: CDR1 KGHSH, CDR2 LQKENI. The CDR3 nucleotides read TGTGCCAGCTCACCTGACAGCGGGGATAATGAAAAACTGTTTTTT. This gives the protein CASSPDSGDNEKLFF. The whole variable domain, remainder taken from reference TRBV18 and TRBJ1-4, is NAGVMQNPRHLVRRRGQEARLRCSPMKGHSHVYWYRQLPEEGLKFMVYLQKENIIDESGMPKERFSAEFPKEGPSILRIQQVVRGDSAAYFCASSPDSGDNEKLFFGSGTQLSVL.

The rearrangement joins TRBV27 to TRBJ1-6; no definite D call. The CDR3 runs to 17 residues. The V gene's germline CDR1 is MNHEY and CDR2 SMNVEV (reference sequence). V was shortened by 6 bases and J by 4 bases, with 19 bases between the two germline ends. The CDR3 sequence is CASSYYGQNEYNSPLHF. The CDR3 DNA follows: TGTGCCAGCAGCTACTACGGTCAGAACGAGTATAATTCACCCCTCCACTTT.

This clone appeared a few times. V and J are TRBV23-1 and TRBJ1-1; no firm D call. TRBV23-1 is identified as an open reading frame with a role that is uncertain. This CDR3 is 14 amino acids long. Deletions cut 8 bases from V and 1 base from J, with 14 bases between. The CDR3 here is CASSTDGKNTEAFF. CDR3 coding DNA: TGCGCCAGCTCCACGGACGGGAAGAACACTGAAGCTTTCTTT.

Only a few counts were recorded for this clone. V and J are TRBV11-2 and TRBJ1-1; the D is unclear. V lost 3 bases, J lost 4 bases, and 15 bases lay in between. CDR1 is SGHAT and CDR2 is FQNNGV in the germline V gene. This CDR3 contains 15 residues. In DNA form, the CDR3 reads TGTGCCAGCAGCTTTACTTTAGAACGTCCCACTGAAGCTTTCTTT. It specifies CASSFTLERPTEAFF.

The chain employs TRBV7-2 and TRBJ2-6; D ambiguous. The V end lost 2 bases, the J end lost 0 bases, and 5 bases lay between the germline ends. The length of the CDR3 is 15 residues. The germline V gene encodes CDR1 SGHTA and CDR2 FQGNSA. CDR3 protein: CASSLRSSGANVLTF. CDR3 DNA sequence: TGTGCCAGCAGCTTAAGGAGCTCTGGGGCCAACGTCCTGACTTTC. The variable domain in full, with the rest retrieved from reference TRBV7-2 and TRBJ2-6, is GAGVSQSPSNKVTEKGKDVELRCDPISGHTALYWYRQSLGQGLEFLIYFQGNSAPDKSGLPSDRFSAERTGGSVSTLTIQRTQQEDSAVYLCASSLRSSGANVLTFGAGSRLTVL.

This chain links TRBV7-2 with TRBJ2-7; D might be TRBD1 (7 bases). Germline lookup yields CDR1 SGHTA and CDR2 FQGNSA. The CDR3 covers 13 residues. The V gene lost 5 bases and the J gene lost 3 bases, with 11 bases spanning the gap. This CDR3 reads CASSPGGIYEQYF. CDR3 DNA sequence: TGTGCCAGCAGCCCAGGGGGGATCTACGAGCAGTACTTC.